This TCR beta chain was profiled in a study of OX40 agonist ivuxolimab in advanced cancers. Whole-study context: Patients received ivuxolimab, an intravenous treatment, every 2 weeks at 0.01 to 10 mg/kg. Partial responses were achieved by three patients: one hepatocellular carcinoma, two cutaneous melanoma. Whole-study findings and limits: CD4+ and CD8+ blood T cells expanded clonally by week 6 at 0.1 to 3.0 mg/kg. Several nonresponders also turned out to have low normalized T-cell clonal expansion.

Data came from immunoSEQ multiplex PCR; TCRdb stores just in-frame clones and leaves some out. This table has 55,000 to 65,000 clones, around 83% appearing once. Remarks on this clone: Antigen unknown.

This sequence originates from an adult with an advanced solid tumor such as melanoma, head and neck, liver or kidney cancer. The source was CD4+ or CD8+ T cells sorted from blood, collected in a trial of the OX40 agonist ivuxolimab.

CDR3 sequence (DNA): TGTGCCAGCAGCCCTGGACAGGGCCAAGAGACCCAGTACTTC. This codes for CASSPGQGQETQYF. The rearrangement joins TRBV11-3 to TRBJ2-5; 8 bases are shared with TRBD1. The germline V gene has CDR1 SGHNT and CDR2 YENEEA. J gave up 1 base and V 5 bases, and 3 bases lay outside the gene matches. The CDR3 has 14 amino acids.